Below, 19 T cell receptor beta chains from the same sample are listed, as sequenced in a study of blood T cell repertoires in COVID-19. Repertoires were generated with immunoSEQ multiplex PCR, while TCRdb's copy carries only in-frame clones and drops some. The repertoire holds fewer than 250,000 clones, with approximately 83% as singletons. Sequencing was carried out using peripheral blood. Every receptor here comes from a woman in her thirties or forties with active or convalescent COVID-19.

The CDR3 region has the DNA TGTGCCAGTAGTATAGACTCGAGCTCCTACAATGAGCAGTTCTTC. Its translation: CASSIDSSSYNEQFF. The V call is TRBV19, the J call TRBJ2-1; unclear D gene. The V end was cut by 0 bases, the J end by 0 bases, with 6 bases between. CDR1 and CDR2 from the germline V gene are LNHDA and SQIVND (reference sequence). The CDR3 runs 15 residues.

This clone has more than one count but fewer than ten. The rearrangement links TRBV4-3 to TRBJ2-6; possible D gene TRBD1, 6 bases. The germline V gene encodes CDR1 LGHNA and CDR2 YSLEER. The CDR3 totals 15 residues. Trimming took 4 bases from V and 2 from J, leaving 9 bases between them. The CDR3 DNA follows: TGCGCCAGCAGCCGCTCAGGGGCTGGGGCCAACGTCCTGACTTTC. Protein: CASSRSGAGANVLTF.

The rearrangement joins TRBV7-4 to TRBJ1-3; possibly TRBD1 for D (5 bases). The CDR3 covers 15 residues. Trimming pared 5 bases from V and 7 bases from J, leaving 18 bases between. Germline CDR1 is SGHVT and CDR2 is SQSDAQ. The CDR3 region has the DNA TGTGCCAGCAGCCCCGCGGGAGGGGAGGGGAACACCATATATTTT. Translated: CASSPAGGEGNTIYF.

A few counts support this clone. V usage is TRBV28 and J usage is TRBJ1-1; 9 bases map to TRBD1. The germline gives CDR1 MDHEN, CDR2 SYDVKM. J lost 3 bases, V lost 8 bases, and 10 bases had no gene match. The CDR3 contains 15 residues. CDR3 sequence: CASYDWGDRDTEAFF. CDR3 DNA sequence: TGTGCCAGCTACGACTGGGGGGACAGGGACACTGAAGCTTTCTTT.

The chain combines TRBV19 with TRBJ2-1, with 7 bases identical to TRBD2. V was pared by 7 bases and J by 5 bases, with 5 bases of the junction left unmatched. The CDR3 contains 13 residues. Germline V gives CDR1 LNHDA, CDR2 SQIVND (reference sequence). DNA for the CDR3: TGTGCCAGTACTCGAAGCGGGAACAATGAGCAGTTCTTC. Translation gives CASTRSGNNEQFF.

The rearrangement links TRBV12-3 or TRBV12-4 to TRBJ2-5, with a weak D call TRBD2 (6 bases). The CDR3 covers 12 residues. The ends were cut back, 6 bases at V and 4 bases at J, with 9 bases in the middle. The CDR3 reads CASSPGGETQYF. CDR3 nucleotide sequence: TGTGCCAGCAGCCCCGGGGGAGAGACCCAGTACTTC.

The V gene is TRBV30, the J gene TRBJ1-5, with TRBD1 identical over 7 bases. CDR1 is GTSNPN, CDR2 SVGIG, per germline (reference sequence). The trim removed 0 bases at V and 6 bases at J, leaving 2 bases unmatched. The CDR3 totals 13 residues. In DNA, the CDR3 is TGTGCCTGGAGTGTGACAGGGCTTCAGCCCCAGCATTTT. It specifies CAWSVTGLQPQHF.

This clone has only one observation. The rearrangement links TRBV7-2 to TRBJ1-1, with D perhaps matching TRBD1 (5 bases). Germline V gene lookup returns CDR1 SGHTA and CDR2 FQGNSA. The CDR3 spans 14 residues. Trimming took 2 bases from V and 5 from J, leaving 12 bases between them. The CDR3 reads CASSLLQGRTEAFF. For the CDR3, the DNA is TGTGCCAGCAGCTTACTTCAGGGTAGAACTGAAGCTTTCTTT.

CDR3 sequence reads: CASSIDSSQPQHF. CDR3 DNA sequence: TGTGCCAGCAGCATAGACAGTTCCCAGCCCCAGCATTTT. V and J are TRBV6-5 and TRBJ1-5; a weak D match, TRBD1 (5 bases). The germline V gene has CDR1 MNHEY and CDR2 SVGAGI. The CDR3 covers 13 residues. V was pared by 6 bases and J by 7 bases, with 13 bases between.

This clone has only a few counts. The chain couples TRBV19 to TRBJ1-3; possible D gene TRBD1, 6 bases. From germline, CDR1 is LNHDA and CDR2 SQIVND (reference sequence). V lost 7 bases to trimming and J lost 2 bases, with 15 bases between them. CDR3 length: 15 residues. This CDR3 is CASTRVGGAGNTIYF. The CDR3 DNA reads TGTGCCAGTACCCGGGTAGGGGGAGCTGGAAACACCATATATTTT.

The DNA for the CDR3 is TGTGCCTCAGCCTCCGGCGGAAGCTACGAGCAGTACTTC. This translates into CASASGGSYEQYF. V usage is TRBV12-3 or TRBV12-4 and J usage is TRBJ2-7; D is unresolved. This CDR3 is 13 amino acids long. With 11 bases removed from V and 3 bases from J, the gap between germline ends came to 17 bases.

The chain is built from TRBV14 and TRBJ1-2; 7 nucleotides line up with TRBD1. CDR1 and CDR2 (germline): SGHDN, FVKESK. Germline trimming cut 0 bases from V and 4 bases from J; bases unmatched to any gene: 2. The CDR3 is 14 amino acids. CDR3 DNA: TGTGCCAGCAGCCAAGAGAACAGGGGCTATGGCTACACCTTC. Translating it yields CASSQENRGYGYTF.

The chain couples TRBV9 to TRBJ1-1; 7 positions match TRBD1. The germline V gene encodes CDR1 SGDLS and CDR2 YYNGEE. This CDR3 spans 15 amino acids. The trim removed 2 bases at V and 0 bases at J, leaving 4 bases unmatched. Here the CDR3 DNA reads TGTGCCAGCAGCGTCTCCGGGACAGTGAACACTGAAGCTTTCTTT. Translated: CASSVSGTVNTEAFF. The whole variable domain, filled in from reference TRBV9 and TRBJ1-1, reads DSGVTQTPKHLITATGQRVTLRCSPRSGDLSVYWYQQSLDQGLQFLIQYYNGEERAKGNILERFSAQQFPDLHSELNLSSLELGDSALYFCASSVSGTVNTEAFFGQGTRLTVV.

For this clone: Within the sample, other DNA sequences also encode this same CDR3. This rearrangement joins TRBV7-2 to TRBJ1-6; 7 bases line up with TRBD1. From germline, CDR1 is SGHTA and CDR2 FQGNSA. Trimming took 5 bases from V and 7 from J; bases not matched to a gene: 5. This CDR3 region has 14 residues. The DNA for the CDR3 is TGTGCCAGCAGCCCGAGGGACAGCAATTCACCCCTCCACTTT. Encoded protein: CASSPRDSNSPLHF. Variable domain in full (rest from reference TRBV7-2 and TRBJ1-6): GAGVSQSPSNKVTEKGKDVELRCDPISGHTALYWYRQSLGQGLEFLIYFQGNSAPDKSGLPSDRFSAERTGGSVSTLTIQRTQQEDSAVYLCASSPRDSNSPLHFGNGTRLTVT.

V and J are TRBV27 and TRBJ1-1, with D perhaps TRBD1 (5 bases). This CDR3 is 14 amino acids long. V lost 5 bases, J lost 5 bases, and 15 bases lay in between. Germline CDR1 is MNHEY and CDR2 is SMNVEV (reference sequence). The CDR3 nucleotides read TGTGCCAGCAGTCGCCGGGGGGGAGGAACTGAAGCTTTCTTT. Translation: CASSRRGGGTEAFF.

This chain uses TRBV19 with TRBJ1-3, with D possibly TRBD1 on 6 matching bases. This CDR3 comprises 15 residues. CDR1 is LNHDA and CDR2 is SQIVND in the germline V gene (reference sequence). Between the trimmed V and J ends, which lost 3 bases and 3 bases, there was a span of 12 bases. The CDR3 is CASSMDREGGNTIYF. DNA for the CDR3: TGTGCCAGTAGTATGGACAGAGAAGGTGGAAACACCATATATTTT.

V and J are TRBV27 and TRBJ1-5; D is undetermined. The V and J ends lost 1 base and 3 bases respectively, with 7 bases between them. This CDR3 is 14 amino acids long. CDR1 is MNHEY, CDR2 SMNVEV, per germline (reference sequence). The CDR3 protein is CASSLYGTNQPQHF. The DNA of the CDR3 is TGTGCCAGCAGTTTATATGGCACCAATCAGCCCCAGCATTTT.

The rearrangement uses TRBV9 and TRBJ1-1, with TRBD1 matching 7 bases. The length of the CDR3 is 13 residues. From germline, CDR1 is SGDLS and CDR2 YYNGEE. The junction had 2 bases not matched to a gene; V was cut back by 3 bases and J by 3 bases. The DNA for the CDR3 is TGTGCCAGCAGCGCGCAGGGGGACACTGAAGCTTTCTTT. It is translated as CASSAQGDTEAFF.

This clone was found a few times. The chain employs TRBV4-1 and TRBJ2-1, with TRBD1 matching 7 bases. The V gene's germline CDR1 is MGHRA and CDR2 YSYEKL. Trimming removed 3 bases from V and 8 bases from J; junction bases left unmatched: 13. The CDR3 covers 16 residues. CDR3 nucleotides: TGCGCCAGCAGCCAGGGAGAGGGGGCCCTTGGGGATGAGCAGTTCTTC. Translation gives CASSQGEGALGDEQFF.